This entry describes one T cell receptor beta chain. The antigen remains unidentified. The sample originates from a study of EBV T-cell therapy then PD-1 blockade in nasopharyngeal carcinoma. Assay: immunoSEQ multiplex PCR; the TCRdb copy retains only in-frame clones and omits some. This table has tens of thousands of clones, over 75% appearing once. Sample treatment: AdE1-LMPpoly-expanded autologous EBV-specific T-cell therapy followed by anti-PD-1 nivolumab. The V gene end was trimmed by 2 bases and the J gene end by 4 bases; junction bases not matched to a gene: 9. This CDR3 has 16 residues. The germline CDR1 and CDR2 sequences are LGHNA and YNFKEQ.

The chain joins TRBV4-2 to TRBJ1-1; 8 positions match TRBD1. The origin of this receptor is a man aged 40-50 years with nasopharyngeal carcinoma. Here the sequenced sample was CD8+ T cells from blood, taken at approximately day 62 from a patient whose treatment included autologous EBV-specific T cells and nivolumab. CDR3 bases: TGTGCCAGCAGCCAACCCGGGACAGGCTGGGGCACTGAAGCTTTCTTT. This encodes CASSQPGTGWGTEAFF.